This T cell receptor beta chain was sequenced during a study of cytotoxic CD8 clonotypes in ibrutinib-treated CLL (dated by TCRdb to about 2021). Notes on the research overall: In this cohort, around 15 patients were treatment-naive and fewer than 13 were relapsed/refractory, while about 18 had unmutated IGHV. Cryopreserved peripheral blood mononuclear cells were obtained before treatment, at response, and at either sustained remission or disease progression. Samples averaged about 260,000 productive templates and tens of thousands of productive rearrangements. Longitudinal samples were obtainable from about 30% of the 86 participants in the trial. All remission and progressive disease samples were collected while patients were still receiving ibrutinib. Response samples were obtained after a median of approximately twelve months of treatment, with a range of roughly 6 to 36 months. Partial responses were observed in 24 patients and complete responses in 2; after a median follow-up of 68 months, remission was maintained in approximately 14 patients and progression was observed in around twelve. General study outcomes and caveats: Public clonotypes were rare and either contracted or stayed stable during treatment, and the rise in clonality at ibrutinib response reflected the expansion of private clonotypes. At ibrutinib response clonality went up, during sustained remission it held steady, and at progression it dropped back toward baseline. At baseline, clonality was higher than in age-matched healthy donors and showed a strong correlation with circulating CD8+ T-cell counts. Lymph node repertoires were not examined, and the timing of sampling was not matched between patients in sustained remission and those whose disease progressed.

The goal of deep resolution MiSeq sequencing was a depth between 1 in 1 million and 1 in 200,000 T cells, and coverage averaged 10x per clonotype. The immunoSEQ hsTCRB Kit was used to generate the TCR beta libraries. From the authors' description of their analysis: The data were analyzed with ImmunoSEQ Analyzer and ImmunoSEQ Data Assistant, and V, D and J gene assignments followed IMGT definitions. Clonality, which ranges from 0 to 1, was calculated by subtracting the normalized Shannon entropy of productive rearrangement frequencies from one. Only overrepresented clonotypes making up at least 0.05% of the repertoire of each patient were included in the public clonotype analysis. Repertoires from some 14 age-matched healthy donors in immuneACCESS were used as clonality controls. What TCRdb holds here is the immuneACCESS table cut down to in-frame rearrangements. Part of the clones is not present; checked against another copy, under half of the missing clones reflect an unresolved V gene, and the others are unexplained. Clonal size and the V and J genes are those of that table, whereas D and trimming came from the DNA. The sample table shows some 130,000 clones, and 84% are seen once. Around 3% of the sample goes to the ten largest clones.

Inclusive of the bounding cysteine and phenylalanine, the CDR3 is 13 residues long. The DNA shown is the 39-base CDR3, in frame from base 1. According to the germline V gene, CDR1 reads SGHTA and CDR2 reads FQGNSA. V drops 6 bases and J drops 2 bases, leaving 9 bases in between. Reading the label with the study, this specimen's time point is: less than 30 months on ibrutinib. For TCR beta library preparation, around 1.8 micrograms of genomic DNA were extracted from the cryopreserved PBMCs. High-throughput TCR beta sequencing was performed on longitudinal blood samples from CLL patients receiving ibrutinib monotherapy. The patients were enrolled in a single-center, open-label phase 2 trial of ibrutinib monotherapy. A remark on this clone: Its cognate antigen has yet to be identified. Base quality data are lacking; no much larger clone is found one base away.

The TCR was taken from a human donor with chronic lymphocytic leukemia. The sequences come from PBMCs, collected after 24 months of ibrutinib treatment. The sequence links TRBV7-2 to TRBJ2-3; the D gene is not confidently resolved. The CDR3 has the sequence CASRARITDTQYF. The DNA is TGTGCCAGCAGGGCCAGAATCACAGATACGCAGTATTTT. Reference TRBV7-2 and TRBJ2-3 proteins supply the regions before and after the CDR3; the full variable domain is: GAGVSQSPSNKVTEKGKDVELRCDPISGHTALYWYRQSLGQGLEFLIYFQGNSAPDKSGLPSDRFSAERTGGSVSTLTIQRTQQEDSAVYLCASRARITDTQYFGPGTRLTVL.